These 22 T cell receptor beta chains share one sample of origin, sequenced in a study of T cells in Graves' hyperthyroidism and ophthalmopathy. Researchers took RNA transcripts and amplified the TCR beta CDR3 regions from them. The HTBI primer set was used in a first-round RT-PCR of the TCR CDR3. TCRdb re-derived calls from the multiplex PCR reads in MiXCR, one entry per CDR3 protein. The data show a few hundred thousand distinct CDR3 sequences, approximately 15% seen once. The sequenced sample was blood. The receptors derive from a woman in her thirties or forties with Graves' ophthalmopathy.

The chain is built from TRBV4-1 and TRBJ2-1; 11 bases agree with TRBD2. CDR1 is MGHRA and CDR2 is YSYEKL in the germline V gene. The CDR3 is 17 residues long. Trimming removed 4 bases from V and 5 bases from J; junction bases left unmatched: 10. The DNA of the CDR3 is TGCGCCAGCAGCCGGGGAAGCGGGACTAGCGGTGACAATGAGCAGTTCTTC. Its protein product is CASSRGSGTSGDNEQFF.

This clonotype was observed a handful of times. The CDR3 region has the DNA TGCAGTGCTAGAGATCCCGATCAGCCCCAGCATTTT. Encoded protein: CSARDPDQPQHF. V gene TRBV20-1 combines with J gene TRBJ1-5; D remains ambiguous. The V gene lost 0 bases and the J gene lost 5 bases, with 5 bases spanning the gap. There are 12 residues in the CDR3. Germline-derived CDR1 and CDR2 are DFQATT and SNEGSKA (reference sequence).

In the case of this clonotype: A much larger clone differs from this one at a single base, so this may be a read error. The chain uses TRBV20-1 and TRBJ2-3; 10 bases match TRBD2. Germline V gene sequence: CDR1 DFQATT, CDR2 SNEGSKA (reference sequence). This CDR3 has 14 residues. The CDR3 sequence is CSAREREGTDTHYF. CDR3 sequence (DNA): TGCAGTGCTAGGGAGCGGGAGGGCACAGATACGCATTATTTT.

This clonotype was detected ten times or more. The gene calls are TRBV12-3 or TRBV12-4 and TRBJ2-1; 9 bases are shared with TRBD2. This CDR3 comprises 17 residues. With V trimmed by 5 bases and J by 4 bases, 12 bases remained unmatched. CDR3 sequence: CASSRSRLADIYNEQFF. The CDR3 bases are TGTGCCAGCAGTCGGTCCAGACTAGCGGATATTTACAATGAGCAGTTCTTC.

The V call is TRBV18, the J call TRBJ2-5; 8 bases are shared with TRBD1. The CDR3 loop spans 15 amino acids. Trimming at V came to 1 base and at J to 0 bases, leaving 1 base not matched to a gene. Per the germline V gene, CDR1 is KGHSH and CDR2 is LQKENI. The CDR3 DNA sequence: TGTGCCAGCTCACCACTGGACAGGGACCAAGAGACCCAGTACTTC. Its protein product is CASSPLDRDQETQYF.

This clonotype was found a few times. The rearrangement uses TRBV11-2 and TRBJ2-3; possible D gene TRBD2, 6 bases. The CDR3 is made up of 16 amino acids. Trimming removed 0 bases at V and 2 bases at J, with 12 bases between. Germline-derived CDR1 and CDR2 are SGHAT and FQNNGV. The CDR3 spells CASSLDRGSNTDTQYF. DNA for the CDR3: TGTGCCAGCAGCTTAGACCGGGGGTCCAACACAGATACGCAGTATTTT.

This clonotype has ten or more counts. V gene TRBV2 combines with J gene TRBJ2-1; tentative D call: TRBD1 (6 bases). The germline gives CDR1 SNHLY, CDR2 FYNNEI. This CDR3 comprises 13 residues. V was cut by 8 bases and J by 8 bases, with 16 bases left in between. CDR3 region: CASRRTGIDEQFF. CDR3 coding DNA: TGTGCCAGCCGCCGTACAGGGATAGATGAGCAGTTCTTC.

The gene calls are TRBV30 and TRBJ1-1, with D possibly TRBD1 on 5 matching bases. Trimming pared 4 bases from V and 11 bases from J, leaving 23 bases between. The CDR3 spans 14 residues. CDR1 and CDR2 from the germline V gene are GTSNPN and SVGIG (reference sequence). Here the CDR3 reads CAWIHRGVERGAFF. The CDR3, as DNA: TGTGCCTGGATCCACCGGGGGGTGGAGAGAGGTGCTTTCTTT.

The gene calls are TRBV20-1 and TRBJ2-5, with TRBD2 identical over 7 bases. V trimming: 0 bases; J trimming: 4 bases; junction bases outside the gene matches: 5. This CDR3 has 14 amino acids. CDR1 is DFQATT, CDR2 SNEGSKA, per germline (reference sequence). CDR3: CSARDSKRGETQYF. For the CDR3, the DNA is TGCAGTGCTAGAGATTCTAAGCGGGGAGAGACCCAGTACTTC.

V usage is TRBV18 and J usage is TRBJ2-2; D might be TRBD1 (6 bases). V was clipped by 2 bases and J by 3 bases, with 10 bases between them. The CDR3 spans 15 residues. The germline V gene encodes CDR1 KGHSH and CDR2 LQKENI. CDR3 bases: TGTGCCAGCTCACCAAGGGCAGGGGACACCGGGGAGCTGTTTTTT. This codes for CASSPRAGDTGELFF.

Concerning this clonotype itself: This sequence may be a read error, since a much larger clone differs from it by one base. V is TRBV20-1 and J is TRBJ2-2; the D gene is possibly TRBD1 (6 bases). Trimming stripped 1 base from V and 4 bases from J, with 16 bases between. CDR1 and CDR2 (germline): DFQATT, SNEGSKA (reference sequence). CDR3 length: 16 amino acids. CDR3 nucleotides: TGCAGTGCTAGAGCCATGGGGGCGAAGAGCACCGGGGAGCTGTTTTTT. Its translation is CSARAMGAKSTGELFF.

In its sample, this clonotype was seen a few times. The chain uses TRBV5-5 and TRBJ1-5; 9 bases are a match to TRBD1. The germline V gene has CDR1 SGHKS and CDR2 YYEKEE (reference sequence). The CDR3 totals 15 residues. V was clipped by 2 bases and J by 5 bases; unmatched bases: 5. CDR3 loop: CASSFTTGGDQPQHF. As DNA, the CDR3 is TGTGCCAGCAGCTTTACGACAGGGGGTGATCAGCCCCAGCATTTT.

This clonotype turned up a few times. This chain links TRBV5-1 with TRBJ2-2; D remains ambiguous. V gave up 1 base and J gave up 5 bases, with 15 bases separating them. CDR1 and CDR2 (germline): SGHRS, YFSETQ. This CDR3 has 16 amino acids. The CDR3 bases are TGCGCCAGCAGCTTGTTGTCCAGATCGGAGACCGGGGAGCTGTTTTTT. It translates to CASSLLSRSETGELFF. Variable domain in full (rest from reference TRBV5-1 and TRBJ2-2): KAGVTQTPRYLIKTRGQQVTLSCSPISGHRSVSWYQQTPGQGLQFLFEYFSETQRNKGNFPGRFSGRQFSNSRSEMNVSTLELGDSALYLCASSLLSRSETGELFFGEGSRLTVL.

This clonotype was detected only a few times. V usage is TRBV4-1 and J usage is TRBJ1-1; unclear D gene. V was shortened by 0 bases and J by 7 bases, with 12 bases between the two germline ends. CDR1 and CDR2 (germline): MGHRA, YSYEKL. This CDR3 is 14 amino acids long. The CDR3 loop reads CASSQDRSWGEAFF. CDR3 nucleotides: TGCGCCAGCAGCCAAGATAGGAGCTGGGGTGAAGCTTTCTTT.

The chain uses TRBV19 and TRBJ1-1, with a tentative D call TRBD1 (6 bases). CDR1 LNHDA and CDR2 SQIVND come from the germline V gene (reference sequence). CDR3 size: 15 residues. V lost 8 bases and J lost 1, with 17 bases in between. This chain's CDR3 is CASSTYGRGNTEAFF. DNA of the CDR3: TGTGCCAGTTCCACCTACGGCAGGGGGAACACTGAAGCTTTCTTT.

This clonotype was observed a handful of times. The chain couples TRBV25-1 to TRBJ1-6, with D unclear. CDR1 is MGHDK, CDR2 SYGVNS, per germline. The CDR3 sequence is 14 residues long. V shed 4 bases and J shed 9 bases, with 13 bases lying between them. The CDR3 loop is CASSAPEGLSPLHF. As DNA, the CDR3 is TGTGCCAGCAGTGCCCCAGAGGGCCTTTCACCCCTCCACTTT.

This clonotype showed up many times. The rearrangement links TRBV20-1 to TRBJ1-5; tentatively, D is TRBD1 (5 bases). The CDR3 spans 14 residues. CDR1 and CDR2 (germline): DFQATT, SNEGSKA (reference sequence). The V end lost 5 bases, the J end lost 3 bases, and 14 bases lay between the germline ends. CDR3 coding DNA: TGCAGTGCTCCTACTGACAGCCCCAATCAGCCCCAGCATTTT. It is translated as CSAPTDSPNQPQHF.

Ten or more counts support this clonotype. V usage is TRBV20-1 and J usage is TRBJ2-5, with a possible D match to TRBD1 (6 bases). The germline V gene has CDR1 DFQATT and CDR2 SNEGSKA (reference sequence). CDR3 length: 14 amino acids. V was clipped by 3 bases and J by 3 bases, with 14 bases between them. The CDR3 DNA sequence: TGCAGTGCTAGTCGGATCAGGGGAGAAGAGACCCAGTACTTC. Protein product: CSASRIRGEETQYF.

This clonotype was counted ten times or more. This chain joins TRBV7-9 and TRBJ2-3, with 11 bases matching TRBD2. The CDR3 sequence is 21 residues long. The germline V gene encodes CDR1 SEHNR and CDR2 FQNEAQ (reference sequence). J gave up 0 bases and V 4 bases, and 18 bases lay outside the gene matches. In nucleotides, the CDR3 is TGTGCCAGCAGCTCGACTCCGGGACTAGCGGAGGCCTCCACTAGCACAGATACGCAGTATTTT. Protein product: CASSSTPGLAEASTSTDTQYF. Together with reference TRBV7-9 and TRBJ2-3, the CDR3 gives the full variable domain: DTGVSQNPRHKITKRGQNVTFRCDPISEHNRLYWYRQTLGQGPEFLTYFQNEAQLEKSRLLSDRFSAERPKGSFSTLEIQRTEQGDSAMYLCASSSTPGLAEASTSTDTQYFGPGTRLTVL.

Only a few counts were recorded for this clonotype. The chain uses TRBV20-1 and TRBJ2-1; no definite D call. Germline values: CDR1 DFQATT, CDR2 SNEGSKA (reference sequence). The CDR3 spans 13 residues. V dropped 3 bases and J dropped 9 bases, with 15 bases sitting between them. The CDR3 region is CSARRGSESEQFF. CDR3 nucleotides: TGCAGTGCTAGGCGTGGCTCAGAGTCTGAGCAGTTCTTC.

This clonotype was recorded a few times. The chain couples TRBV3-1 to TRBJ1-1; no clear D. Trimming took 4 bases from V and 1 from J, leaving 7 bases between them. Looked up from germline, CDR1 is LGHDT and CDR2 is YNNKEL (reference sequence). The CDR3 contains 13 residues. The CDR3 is CASSLTSNTEAFF. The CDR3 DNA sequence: TGTGCCAGCAGCCTAACATCGAACACTGAAGCTTTCTTT.

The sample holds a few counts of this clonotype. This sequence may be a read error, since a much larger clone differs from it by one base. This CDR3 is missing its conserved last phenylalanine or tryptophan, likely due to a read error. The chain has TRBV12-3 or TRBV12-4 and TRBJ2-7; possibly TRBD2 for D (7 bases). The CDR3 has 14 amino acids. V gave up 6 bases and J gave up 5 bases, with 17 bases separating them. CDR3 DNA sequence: TGTGCCAGCAGCCCAACGCGGGGGCATGACGAGCAGTACCTC. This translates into CASSPTRGHDEQYL.